This TCR beta chain was identified during a study of T cells in Graves' hyperthyroidism and ophthalmopathy. Findings and limits, study-wide: Among clonotypes expanded in thyroid above 0.001, most were also found in blood. It was a median around seven months before onset that the model predicted ophthalmopathy.

At least ten counts were recorded for this clonotype. Antigen specificity is unknown. Amplification yielded TCR beta CDR3 regions, with RNA transcripts as the source. Primed by the HTBI set, a first-round RT-PCR was run on the TCR CDR3. TCRdb processed the multiplex PCR reads anew with MiXCR; each CDR3 protein has one entry. The profile shows under 400,000 distinct CDR3 sequences, roughly 18% of them singletons. The germline V and J ends were trimmed by 0 bases and 4 bases, with 16 bases remaining between them. CDR3 length equals 16 residues. CDR1 SGHRS and CDR2 YFSETQ come from the germline V gene. The sample was blood. The chain couples TRBV5-1 to TRBJ1-2; no reliable D call. This receptor was obtained from a woman in her 50s with Graves' hyperthyroidism. In nucleotides, the CDR3 is TGCGCCAGCAGCTTGGCCGGAGGTTTGGGTGGCTATGGCTACACCTTC. Its protein is CASSLAGGLGGYGYTF.